This entry describes one T cell receptor beta chain. Its specificity is not known. This specimen comes from a study of T cells after yellow fever vaccination. The wider study: Researchers used SMART-Seq v4 Ultra Low Input to prepare fractions that had low cell numbers.

Study observations and caveats: Reappearing after the booster were most of the clones from primary vaccination (around 95% CD4, about 87% CD8).

This CDR3 contains 14 residues. Germline assignment: CDR1 SNHLY and CDR2 FYNNEI. V shed 4 bases and J 5 bases; nucleotides not matched to a gene: 5. Researchers made TCR cDNA using 5'RACE template switching, and this step added a universal primer site and UMIs. TCRdb reanalysed the 5' RACE reads using MiXCR and keeps one entry per CDR3 protein. Among about 150,000 distinct CDR3 sequences, approximately 6.2% were seen once, and the ten largest hold roughly 3%. The rearrangement uses TRBV2 and TRBJ1-1; TRBD1 matches 9 bases. The sample was CD4+ T cells sorted from PBMCs, taken on the day of the first yellow fever vaccination. The receptor comes from a man younger than 35 who received the YFV17D yellow fever vaccine. CDR3 nucleotides: TGTGCCAGCAGTGGGGGGACAGGGCCGACTGAAGCTTTCTTT. This sequence encodes CASSGGTGPTEAFF.